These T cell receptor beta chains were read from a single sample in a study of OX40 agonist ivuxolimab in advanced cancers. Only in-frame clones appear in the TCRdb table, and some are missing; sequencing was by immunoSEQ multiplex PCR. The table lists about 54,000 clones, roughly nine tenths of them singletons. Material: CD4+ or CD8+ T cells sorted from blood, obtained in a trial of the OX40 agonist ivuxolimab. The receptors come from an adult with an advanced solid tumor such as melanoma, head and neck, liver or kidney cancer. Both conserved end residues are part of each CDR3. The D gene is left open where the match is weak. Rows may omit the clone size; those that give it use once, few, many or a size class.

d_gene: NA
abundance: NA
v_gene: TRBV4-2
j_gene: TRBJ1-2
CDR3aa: CASSSIWRGNYGYTF
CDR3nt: TGTGCCAGCAGCTCAATCTGGCGGGGAAACTATGGCTACACCTTC

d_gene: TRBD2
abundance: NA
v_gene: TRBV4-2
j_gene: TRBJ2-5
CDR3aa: CASSQGTSGIAVETQYF
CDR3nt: TGTGCCAGCAGCCAAGGGACTAGCGGGATTGCGGTTGAGACCCAGTACTTC

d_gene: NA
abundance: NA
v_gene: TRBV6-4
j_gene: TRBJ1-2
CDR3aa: CASSQGYNYGYTF
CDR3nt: TGTGCCAGCAGTCAGGGCTATAACTATGGCTACACCTTC

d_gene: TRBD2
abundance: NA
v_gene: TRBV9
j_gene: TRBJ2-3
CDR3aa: CASSEGIGIAGGNTDTQYF
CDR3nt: TGTGCCAGCAGCGAGGGCATAGGCATAGCGGGAGGGAACACAGATACGCAGTATTTT

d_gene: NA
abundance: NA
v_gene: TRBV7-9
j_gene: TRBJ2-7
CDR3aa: CTSSRTAYEQYF
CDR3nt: TGTACCAGCAGCCGCACAGCCTACGAGCAGTACTTC

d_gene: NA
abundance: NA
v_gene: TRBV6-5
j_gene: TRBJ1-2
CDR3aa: CASSYSSDPPIYGYTF
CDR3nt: TGTGCCAGCAGTTACTCGTCAGACCCACCTATCTATGGCTACACCTTC

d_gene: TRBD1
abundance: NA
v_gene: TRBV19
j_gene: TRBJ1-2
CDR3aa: CASSFRGQGYGYTF
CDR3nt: TGTGCCAGTAGTTTCAGGGGGCAGGGCTATGGCTACACCTTC

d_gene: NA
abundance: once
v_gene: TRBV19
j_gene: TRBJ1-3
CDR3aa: CASSRPGSRVTGNTIYF
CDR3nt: TGTGCCAGTAGTCGCCCCGGGAGCAGGGTGACGGGAAACACCATATATTTT

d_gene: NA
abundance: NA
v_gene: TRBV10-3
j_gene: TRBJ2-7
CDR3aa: CASRGGSTYEQYF
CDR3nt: TGTGCCAGCAGGGGCGGGAGCACCTACGAGCAGTACTTC

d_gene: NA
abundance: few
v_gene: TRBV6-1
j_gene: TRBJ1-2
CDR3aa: CASSEWTEIGKGYTF
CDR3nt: TGTGCCAGCAGTGAATGGACAGAAATAGGGAAGGGCTACACCTTC

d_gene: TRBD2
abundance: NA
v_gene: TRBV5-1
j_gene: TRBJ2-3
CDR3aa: CASSLGTSGFTDTQYF
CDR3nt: TGCGCCAGCAGCTTGGGGACTAGCGGGTTCACAGATACGCAGTATTTT

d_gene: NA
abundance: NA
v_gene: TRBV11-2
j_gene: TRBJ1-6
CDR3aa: CASSLDGGLGFTSPLHF
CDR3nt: TGTGCCAGCAGCTTAGATGGTGGGTTAGGGTTTACTTCACCCCTCCACTTT

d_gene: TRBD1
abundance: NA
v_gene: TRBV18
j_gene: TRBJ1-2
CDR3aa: CASSPGSGTGGVGYTF
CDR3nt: TGTGCCAGCTCACCAGGGTCCGGGACAGGGGGCGTTGGCTACACCTTC

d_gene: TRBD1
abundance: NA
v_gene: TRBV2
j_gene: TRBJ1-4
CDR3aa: CASSIDRGTNEKLFF
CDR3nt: TGTGCCAGCAGTATTGACAGGGGCACTAATGAAAAACTGTTTTTT

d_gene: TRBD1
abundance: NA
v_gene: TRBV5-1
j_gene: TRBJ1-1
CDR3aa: CASTFGRRGLSTEAFF
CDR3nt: TGCGCCAGCACCTTTGGCCGGAGGGGGCTCAGCACTGAAGCTTTCTTT

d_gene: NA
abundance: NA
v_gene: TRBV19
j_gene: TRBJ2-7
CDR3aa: CASSLRQEGDWVYEQYF
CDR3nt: TGTGCCAGTAGTCTTCGACAGGAGGGAGATTGGGTCTACGAGCAGTACTTC

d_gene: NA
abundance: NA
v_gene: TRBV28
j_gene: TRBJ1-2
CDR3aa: CASSSGSTSNYGYTF
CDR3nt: TGTGCCAGCAGTTCGGGGAGTACATCTAACTATGGCTACACCTTC

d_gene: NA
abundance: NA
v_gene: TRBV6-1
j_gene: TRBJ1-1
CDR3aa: CASSDRGWGNTEAFF
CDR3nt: TGTGCCAGCAGTGATCGGGGTTGGGGGAACACTGAAGCTTTCTTT